This T cell receptor beta chain derives from a study of blood T cell repertoires in COVID-19. Sequenced by immunoSEQ multiplex PCR; TCRdb stores in-frame clones only, minus some. The table records 190,000 or so clones, approximately 88% of them present only once. CDR1 is SEHNR and CDR2 is FQNEAQ in the germline V gene (reference sequence). CDR3 length: 13 amino acids. Trimming cost V 5 bases and J 4 bases, with 11 bases left between them. Sequencing was done on a sample of PBMCs or T cells enriched from blood (not recorded which). This TCR came from a man aged 18 to 30 with acute COVID-19. The gene calls are TRBV7-9 and TRBJ1-1, with a weak D call TRBD1 (5 bases). CDR3 region: CASSLDSPTEAFF. Written as DNA, the CDR3 is TGTGCCAGCAGCCTCGACAGCCCCACTGAAGCTTTCTTT.